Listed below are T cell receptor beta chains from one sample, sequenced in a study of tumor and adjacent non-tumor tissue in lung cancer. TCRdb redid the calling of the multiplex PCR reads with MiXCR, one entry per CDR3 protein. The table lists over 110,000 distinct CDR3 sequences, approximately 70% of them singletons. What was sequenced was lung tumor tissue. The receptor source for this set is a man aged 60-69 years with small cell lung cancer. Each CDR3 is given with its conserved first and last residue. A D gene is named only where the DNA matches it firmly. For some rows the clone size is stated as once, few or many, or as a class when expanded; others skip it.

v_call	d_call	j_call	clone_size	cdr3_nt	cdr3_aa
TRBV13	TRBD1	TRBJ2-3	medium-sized	TGTGCCAGCAGCCACGACAGGGAAGATACGCAGTATTTT	CASSHDREDTQYF
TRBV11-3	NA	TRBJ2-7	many	TGTGCCAGCAGCCCTTCGAGCTACGAGCAGTACTTC	CASSPSSYEQYF
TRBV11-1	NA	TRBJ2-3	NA	TGTGCCAGCAGCTTACTTCCGGGATTTTCAACAGATACGCGGTATTTT	CASSLLPGFSTDTRYF
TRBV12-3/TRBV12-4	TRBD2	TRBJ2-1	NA	TGTGCCAGCAGTTTTGGACTAGCGGACAATGAGCAGTTCTTC	CASSFGLADNEQFF
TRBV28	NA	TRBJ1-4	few	TGTGCCAGCAGTCCCAACCTAACCCCCGCAAAACTGTTTTTT	CASSPNLTPAKLFF
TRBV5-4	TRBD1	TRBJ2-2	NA	TGTGCCAGCAGCTCACAGGGGGCATCCGGGGAGCTGTTTTTT	CASSSQGASGELFF
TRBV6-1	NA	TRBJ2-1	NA	TGTGCCAGCAGCCCCCACATGGGGCTTGCGAATGAGCAGTTCTTC	CASSPHMGLANEQFF
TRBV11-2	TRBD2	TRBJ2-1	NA	TGTGCCAGCGGGGGGACTAGGGGGTCCGACGAGCAGTTATTC	CASGGTRGSDEQLF
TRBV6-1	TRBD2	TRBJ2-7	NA	TGTGCCAGAAGTGATGGGGGACTAGCGGGGGACGAGCAGTACTTC	CARSDGGLAGDEQYF
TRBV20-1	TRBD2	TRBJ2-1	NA	TGCGGTGCTAGCCTCCTAGCGGACTCCTACAATGAGCAGTTCTTC	CGASLLADSYNEQFF
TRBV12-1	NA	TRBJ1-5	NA	TGTGCCAGCAGCTCACAAACCTTGACGCGGACTCAGCCCCAGCATTTT	CASSSQTLTRTQPQHF
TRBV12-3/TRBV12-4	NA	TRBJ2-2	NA	TGTGCCAGCAGTCACGGTGAAAAAAGAAATACCGGGGAGCCGTTTTTT	CASSHGEKRNTGEPFF
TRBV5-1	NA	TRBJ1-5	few	TGCGCCAGCAGCTTGGATGGGTCGGATCAGCCCCAGCATTTT	CASSLDGSDQPQHF
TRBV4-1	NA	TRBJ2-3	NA	TGCGCCAGCAGCCAAGATAGCACTGAAGATACGCAGTATTTT	CASSQDSTEDTQYF
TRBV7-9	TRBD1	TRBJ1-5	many	TGTGCCAGCAGCATCTCAGGGGGCGCCGGGGGTCAGCCCCAGCATTTT	CASSISGGAGGQPQHF
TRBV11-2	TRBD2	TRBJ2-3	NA	TGTGCCAGTATCTTAGCGGGTGATTCAGATACGCAGTATTTT	CASILAGDSDTQYF
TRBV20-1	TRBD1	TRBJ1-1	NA	TGCAATGCTAGCCGAGGAAAAGGGGGCACTGAAGCTTTTTTT	CNASRGKGGTEAFF
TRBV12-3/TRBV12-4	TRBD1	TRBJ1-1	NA	TGTGCCAGCAGCCGACAGGGGAACACTGAAGCTTTCTTT	CASSRQGNTEAFF
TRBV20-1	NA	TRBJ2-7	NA	TGCAGTGCCACCCGGAGGGGGCCCAGCGAGCAGTACTTC	CSATRRGPSEQYF
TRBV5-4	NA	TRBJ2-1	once	TGTGCCAGCAAGGGGGAACTAGACTCCTACAATGAGCAGTTCTTC	CASKGELDSYNEQFF
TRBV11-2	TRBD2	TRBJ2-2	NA	TGTAGCAGCAGCTTAGTAAGAGGTCTAGCGGGTGTCGGAATGTTTTTT	CSSSLVRGLAGVGMFF
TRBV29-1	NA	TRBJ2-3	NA	TGCAGCGTTGTGGGCGACAACACAGATACGCAATATTTT	CSVVGDNTDTQYF
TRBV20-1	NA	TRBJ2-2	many	TGCAGTGCTAGCTACGAGGGGAACACCGGGGAGCTGTTTTTT	CSASYEGNTGELFF
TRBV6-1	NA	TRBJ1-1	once	TGTGCCAGCGTTCAACAGTGGAACACTGAAGCTTTCTTT	CASVQQWNTEAFF
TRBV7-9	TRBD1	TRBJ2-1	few	TGTGCCAGCAGCTTTGGGACAGGGAGGGATGAGCAGTTCTTC	CASSFGTGRDEQFF
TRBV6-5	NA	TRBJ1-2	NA	TGTGCCAGCAGTTACTCGGGGCGGGGGGCAGGTGACTACACCTTC	CASSYSGRGAGDYTF
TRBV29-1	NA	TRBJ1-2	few	TGCAGCGTTCTCACAGGGTCCTATGGCTACACCTTC	CSVLTGSYGYTF
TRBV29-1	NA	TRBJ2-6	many	TGCAGCGCGGGGAAGGCTGGGGCCAACGTCCTGACTTTC	CSAGKAGANVLTF
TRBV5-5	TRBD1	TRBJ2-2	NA	TGTGCCAGCAGCTTAGGACAGGCCACCGTGGAGCTGTTTTTT	CASSLGQATVELFF
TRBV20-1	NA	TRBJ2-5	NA	TGCAGTGTTCGGACAGGGACGGGATTAGCGGGAACCCAAGAGACCCAGTACTTC	CSVRTGTGLAGTQETQYF
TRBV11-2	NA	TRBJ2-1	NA	TGTGCCAGTAGCTGGCGGAGGGATGACAATGAGCAGTTCTTC	CASSWRRDDNEQFF
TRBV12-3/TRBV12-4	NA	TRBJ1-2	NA	TGTGCCAGCAGTGGGACATTCCATGCCTACATCTTC	CASSGTFHAYIF
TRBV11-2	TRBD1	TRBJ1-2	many	TGTGCCAGCAGCTTAGGACAGGGCCCTATCTATGGCTACACCTTC	CASSLGQGPIYGYTF
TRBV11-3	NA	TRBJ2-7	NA	TGTGACAGCAGCTTTCGAGGATTCTTCGACGAGCAGTACTTC	CDSSFRGFFDEQYF
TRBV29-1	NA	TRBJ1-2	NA	TGCGGCGTTGAAGAGTCGGAGGGAGTAGATGCCTACACCTTC	CGVEESEGVDAYTF
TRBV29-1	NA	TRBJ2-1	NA	TGCTGCGATGCCCCCAGGGAATCTCACAATGAGCAGTTCTTC	CCDAPRESHNEQFF
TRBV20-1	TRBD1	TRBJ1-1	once	TGCAGTGTGACAGGGGTGAACACTGAAGCTTTCTTT	CSVTGVNTEAFF